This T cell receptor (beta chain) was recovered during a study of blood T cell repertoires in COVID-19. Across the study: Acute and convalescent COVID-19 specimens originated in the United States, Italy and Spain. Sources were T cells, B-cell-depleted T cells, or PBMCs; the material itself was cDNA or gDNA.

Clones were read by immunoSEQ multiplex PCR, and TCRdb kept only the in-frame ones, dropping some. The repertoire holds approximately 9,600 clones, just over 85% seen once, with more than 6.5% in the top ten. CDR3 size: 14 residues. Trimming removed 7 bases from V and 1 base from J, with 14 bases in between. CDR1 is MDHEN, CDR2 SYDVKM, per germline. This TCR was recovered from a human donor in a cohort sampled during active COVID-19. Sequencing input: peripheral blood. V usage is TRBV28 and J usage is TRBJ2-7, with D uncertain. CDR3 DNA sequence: TGTGCCAGCACCCACGGGTCGCGGTCCTACGAGCAGTACTTC. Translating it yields CASTHGSRSYEQYF.